This is a list of T cell receptor beta chains from one sample in a study of Ad26.COV2.S vaccination and SARS-CoV-2 variants. Libraries were prepared by immunoSEQ multiplex PCR; TCRdb keeps only in-frame clonotypes and omits some of them. The table records about 430,000 clones, 75% to 95% of them present only once. This specimen consisted of peripheral blood, obtained in a trial of Ad26.COV2.S vaccine versus placebo. All receptors come from a person between 18 and 65 years old who received the Ad26.COV2.S COVID-19 vaccine or a placebo. CDR3s include the opening cysteine and the closing phenylalanine or tryptophan. D genes are given only for firm matches.

d_call	v_call	j_call	cdr3_aa
-	TRBV12-3/TRBV12-4	TRBJ1-3	CASRQGPGNTIYF
-	TRBV19	TRBJ1-1	CASKRGSKNTEAFF
-	TRBV6-1	TRBJ2-7	CASSEGYEQYF
-	TRBV4-3	TRBJ1-1	CASSQGGRAGQNTEAFF
-	TRBV6-5	TRBJ2-1	CASKEGVMAYNEQFF
-	TRBV5-4	TRBJ2-1	CASSLAPGRGNEQFF
TRBD2	TRBV28	TRBJ2-7	CASSPGLAHYEQYF
-	TRBV6-5	TRBJ1-6	CASSYSKSRDGSPLHF
-	TRBV4-2	TRBJ2-6	CASSAPGANVLTF
TRBD2	TRBV4-3	TRBJ2-5	CASSQDRGTSRETQYF